The rows below give T cell receptor beta chains drawn from one sample of a study of blood T cell repertoires in COVID-19. Some clones are missing from TCRdb's copy, which holds only in-frame ones; the method was immunoSEQ multiplex PCR. The sample carries 300,000 to 400,000 clones, about 89% recorded once. Specimen: peripheral blood. The source of these receptors is a woman aged 60 to 75 with COVID-19, enrolled during active disease. CDR3s include the opening cysteine and the closing phenylalanine or tryptophan. D genes are given only for firm matches. Clone size is not always given. Where it is, it says once, few, many or a class for expanded clones.

D gene | J gene | clone size | V gene | CDR3 protein | CDR3 DNA
NA | TRBJ1-3 | once | TRBV19 | CASSVPGSRTGNTIYF | TGTGCCAGTAGCGTCCCCGGTTCAAGAACTGGAAACACCATATATTTT
NA | TRBJ2-3 | NA | TRBV6-2/TRBV6-3 | CASSARADTQYF | TGTGCCAGCAGCGCTAGAGCAGATACGCAGTATTTT
NA | TRBJ1-5 | NA | TRBV10-3 | CAISPEYSNQPQHF | TGTGCCATCAGCCCAGAATATAGCAATCAGCCCCAGCATTTT
TRBD2 | TRBJ2-5 | NA | TRBV19 | CASTQRGGKKETQYF | TGTGCCAGTACCCAGCGGGGTGGGAAAAAAGAGACCCAGTACTTC
NA | TRBJ1-5 | NA | TRBV7-2 | CASSSPSNQPQHF | TGTGCCAGCAGCTCTCCGAGCAATCAGCCCCAGCATTTT
NA | TRBJ1-1 | few | TRBV14 | CASSQEMRGRSPQGNTEAFF | TGTGCCAGCAGCCAAGAAATGCGGGGAAGAAGCCCTCAGGGGAACACTGAAGCTTTCTTT
NA | TRBJ1-4 | NA | TRBV28 | CASSHGGRNDEKLFF | TGTGCCAGCAGTCACGGGGGACGGAACGATGAAAAACTGTTTTTT
NA | TRBJ1-2 | NA | TRBV6-5 | CASSLGSGRGYTF | TGTGCCAGCAGTTTGGGCTCAGGGCGCGGCTACACCTTC
NA | TRBJ2-7 | NA | TRBV7-2 | CASSYSRAYEQYF | TGTGCCAGCAGTTATTCCCGGGCCTACGAGCAGTACTTC
TRBD1 | TRBJ2-1 | NA | TRBV5-4 | CASSLDRGRNEQFF | TGTGCCAGCAGCCTGGACAGGGGGAGGAATGAGCAGTTCTTC
NA | TRBJ2-7 | NA | TRBV27 | CASSPRTGNPYEQYF | TGTGCCAGCAGTCCTAGAACAGGGAACCCCTACGAGCAGTACTTC
TRBD2 | TRBJ2-2 | NA | TRBV5-4 | CASSHGGADTGELFF | TGTGCCAGCAGCCACGGGGGGGCGGACACCGGGGAGCTGTTTTTT
TRBD1 | TRBJ2-7 | once | TRBV5-6 | CASSPGTGASYEQYF | TGTGCCAGCAGCCCCGGGACAGGGGCCTCCTACGAGCAGTACTTC
TRBD2 | TRBJ2-3 | NA | TRBV7-6 | CASSPGGGTTDTQYF | TGTGCCAGCAGCCCCGGCGGGGGGACCACAGATACGCAGTATTTT
NA | TRBJ2-7 | NA | TRBV7-2 | CASSLDDWPTYEQYF | TGTGCCAGCAGCTTAGACGACTGGCCAACCTACGAGCAGTACTTC
NA | TRBJ1-2 | NA | TRBV3-1/TRBV3-2 | CASSQRVGNGYTF | TGTGCCAGCAGCCAGAGGGTTGGAAATGGCTACACCTTC
NA | TRBJ2-1 | once | TRBV5-1 | CASSFLTGSSYNEQFF | TGCGCCAGCAGCTTTCTAACAGGGAGCTCCTACAATGAGCAGTTCTTC
TRBD1 | TRBJ1-2 | NA | TRBV19 | CASSPRDRGGYGYTF | TGTGCCAGTAGTCCCCGGGACAGGGGTGGCTATGGCTACACCTTC
TRBD2 | TRBJ2-3 | NA | TRBV2 | CASPGRASGVSDTQYF | TGTGCCAGTCCTGGCCGGGCTAGCGGGGTCTCGGATACGCAGTATTTT
NA | TRBJ2-3 | NA | TRBV12-5 | CASGRREMPGTDTQYF | TGTGCTAGTGGTCGACGGGAAATGCCGGGCACAGATACGCAGTATTTT
TRBD2 | TRBJ2-2 | NA | TRBV5-4 | CASSTPVAGNTGELFF | TGTGCCAGCAGCACCCCGGTAGCGGGGAACACCGGGGAGCTGTTTTTT
NA | TRBJ1-2 | NA | TRBV20-1 | CSASSTQGYGYTF | TGCAGTGCTAGTTCAACCCAGGGCTATGGCTACACCTTC
NA | TRBJ1-1 | once | TRBV2 | CASSVQGWEAFF | TGTGCCAGCAGTGTCCAGGGCTGGGAAGCTTTCTTT
NA | TRBJ1-1 | NA | TRBV18 | CASSLGQNTEAFF | TGTGCCAGCTCACTCGGACAGAACACTGAAGCTTTCTTT
TRBD1 | TRBJ1-5 | NA | TRBV6-2/TRBV6-3 | CASSYGGQRNQPQHF | TGTGCCAGCAGTTACGGGGGACAGAGGAATCAGCCCCAGCATTTT
TRBD2 | TRBJ2-5 | NA | TRBV28 | CASSPAGTSGTETQYF | TGTGCCAGCAGTCCCGCCGGGACTAGCGGGACGGAGACCCAGTACTTC
TRBD2 | TRBJ2-1 | NA | TRBV27 | CASSLRTSGGQGNEQFF | TGTGCCAGCAGTTTACGGACTAGCGGGGGCCAGGGAAATGAGCAGTTCTTC
NA | TRBJ1-2 | NA | TRBV12-3/TRBV12-4 | CASSLENYGYTF | TGTGCCAGCAGTTTGGAGAACTATGGCTACACCTTC